This record looks at one T cell receptor (beta chain) sequence and its context. Its cognate antigen has yet to be identified. Nothing much larger sits one base from this clone, and base qualities are not available. The source of the sample is a study of blood T cell repertoires in COVID-19 (TCRdb year 2020). In terms of the full investigation: Samples from collaborators originated in the United States, Italy and Spain and spanned both the acute and convalescent phases of COVID-19. Where HLA class I and class II types were available, the types were taken from metadata supplied by the sample provider, not from assay-based typing. The repertoires were made available in a free public database intended to serve as a resource for research on the immune response to SARS-CoV-2. The sample metadata nearly always contained a de-identified subject ID, COVID-19 status, age in years and sex. Samples came from the ongoing ImmuneRACE study (first 160 participants) plus 1,254 subjects from 6 global collaborators. The dataset comprised deeply sampled blood TCRbeta repertoires from subjects exposed to, actively infected with, or recovered from COVID-19. The prospective study material was composed of cDNA or gDNA derived from T cells, B-cell-depleted T cells, or PBMCs. Here is what the overall study found, with its caveats: How much clinical and demographic metadata was included differed by source and by participant, and the metadata was provided uncurated.

TCRbeta CDR3 regions were amplified from genomic DNA using the immunoSEQ Assay, a bias-controlled multiplex PCR. The authors' pipeline ran thus. The number of nucleated cells in each sample was estimated from the amplification of reference gene primers within the assay. To quantify the absolute abundance of each unique TCRbeta CDR3 rearrangement, sequence reads were collapsed and filtered. For each sample, productive Simpson clonality was calculated by taking the square root of Simpson's diversity index across productive rearrangements. Drawn from immuneACCESS, this table holds only the in-frame rearrangements with V and J called that TCRdb kept. Clones are partly lost; checked studies trace under half to an unresolved V gene and leave the rest unexplained. The V and J calls and clone size are taken from that table; D and trimming were inferred from the DNA. In this sample the table shows roughly 38,000 clones, over 80% of which occur a single time. Together, the top ten hold more than 7% of the sample.

The collaborating institutions used their own protocols to collect whole blood in K2EDTA tubes. For TCRbeta analysis, collaborators shipped samples in one of three forms: frozen whole blood, isolated PBMCs, or DNA extracted from either of those sample types. Sequencing was done on a sample of peripheral blood. The TCR comes from a woman between 65 and 79 years old with acute or convalescent COVID-19.

CDR3 sequence: CASSWGQGVNEQFF. The bases read TGTGCCAGTAGTTGGGGACAGGGGGTTAATGAGCAGTTCTTC. The rearranged chain carries TRBV19 and TRBJ2-1, with 11 junctional bases fitting TRBD1. The germline V end is reduced by 5 bases and the J end by 7 bases; junction bases left unmatched: 4. From the germline V gene (reference sequence), CDR1 is LNHDA and CDR2 is SQIVND. Spanning cysteine to phenylalanine, the CDR3 consists of 14 amino acids. The DNA shown is the 42-base CDR3, in frame from base 1.